These T cell receptor beta chains were read from a single sample in a study of identical twins. TCRdb reprocessed the 5' RACE reads with MiXCR, giving one entry per CDR3 protein. The table lists 540,000 or so distinct CDR3 sequences, about a fifth of them singletons. The same data also went into a second study, on yellow fever vaccine responses in identical twins.

Sequencing was performed on CD4+ T cells sorted from blood. All receptors come from a woman under 30 in good health. Each CDR3 is given with its conserved first and last residue. A D gene is named only where the DNA matches it firmly. Only some rows state a clone size, as once, few, many or a class for expanded clones.

d_call: TRBD1; clone_size: few; v_call: TRBV27; j_call: TRBJ2-3; cdr3_nt: TGTGCCAGCAGCCTCCTTGGGGACAGGCGCACAGATACGCAGTATTTT; cdr3_aa: CASSLLGDRRTDTQYF
d_call: .; clone_size: many; v_call: TRBV12-3/TRBV12-4; j_call: TRBJ2-7; cdr3_nt: TGTGCCAGCAGTTCGACAAACTCCTACGAGCAGTACTTC; cdr3_aa: CASSSTNSYEQYF
d_call: .; clone_size: few; v_call: TRBV3-1; j_call: TRBJ1-4; cdr3_nt: TGTGCCAGCTCTGGGGGTTTGGAAAAACTGTTTTTT; cdr3_aa: CASSGGLEKLFF
d_call: .; clone_size: .; v_call: TRBV24-1; j_call: TRBJ1-2; cdr3_nt: TGTGCCACCAGTGATGTGGACGGCAACTATGGCTACACCTTC; cdr3_aa: CATSDVDGNYGYTF
d_call: TRBD2; clone_size: .; v_call: TRBV11-3; j_call: TRBJ2-3; cdr3_nt: TGTGCCAGCAGCTCTTGGGGACTAGCGGGGCGAATAGATACGCAGTATTTT; cdr3_aa: CASSSWGLAGRIDTQYF
d_call: TRBD1; clone_size: .; v_call: TRBV27; j_call: TRBJ2-2; cdr3_nt: TGTGCCAGCAGCCTAATGACAGGGACCGGGGAGCTGTTTTTT; cdr3_aa: CASSLMTGTGELFF
d_call: TRBD2; clone_size: few; v_call: TRBV4-1; j_call: TRBJ2-3; cdr3_nt: TGCGCCAGCAGCCAAGAGGGGCTAGCGGGGGGGCCAGATACGCAGTATTTT; cdr3_aa: CASSQEGLAGGPDTQYF
d_call: TRBD1; clone_size: few; v_call: TRBV4-1; j_call: TRBJ2-5; cdr3_nt: TGCGCCAGCAGCCAGGACAGGGTTCAGGAGACCCAGTACTTC; cdr3_aa: CASSQDRVQETQYF
d_call: .; clone_size: few; v_call: TRBV4-2; j_call: TRBJ2-5; cdr3_nt: TGTGCCAGCAGCCAAGAAGGAGGGGGCCGAGGAGAGACCCAGTACTTC; cdr3_aa: CASSQEGGGRGETQYF
d_call: TRBD2; clone_size: .; v_call: TRBV2; j_call: TRBJ2-1; cdr3_nt: TGTGCCAGCAGGCGAGAAGGACTAGCGGGAAACAATGAGCAGTTCTTC; cdr3_aa: CASRREGLAGNNEQFF
d_call: .; clone_size: .; v_call: TRBV7-2; j_call: TRBJ1-6; cdr3_nt: TGTGCCAGCAGCTGGACCGCTAGCTCCTATAATTCACCCCTCCACTTT; cdr3_aa: CASSWTASSYNSPLHF
d_call: TRBD2; clone_size: .; v_call: TRBV4-2; j_call: TRBJ2-1; cdr3_nt: TGTGCCAGCAGCCGTCGGGGGACTAGCGGGGACAATGAGCAGTTCTTC; cdr3_aa: CASSRRGTSGDNEQFF
d_call: TRBD2; clone_size: few; v_call: TRBV5-6; j_call: TRBJ2-7; cdr3_nt: TGTGCCAGCAGACCCCGGACTAGCGGGAGGGGCGAGCAGTACTTC; cdr3_aa: CASRPRTSGRGEQYF
d_call: .; clone_size: few; v_call: TRBV10-3; j_call: TRBJ2-3; cdr3_nt: TGTGCCATCAGTGCTGGCGCGGGGCCTGCGACAGATACGCAGTATTTT; cdr3_aa: CAISAGAGPATDTQYF
d_call: .; clone_size: few; v_call: TRBV10-3; j_call: TRBJ2-5; cdr3_nt: TGTGCCATCAGTTCCATGTTGGAGACCCAGTACTTC; cdr3_aa: CAISSMLETQYF
d_call: .; clone_size: few; v_call: TRBV29-1; j_call: TRBJ2-1; cdr3_nt: TGCAGCGGCAGCCAAAGTAGCAATGAGCAGTTCTTC; cdr3_aa: CSGSQSSNEQFF
d_call: .; clone_size: .; v_call: TRBV11-2; j_call: TRBJ2-7; cdr3_nt: TGTGCCAGCAGCCCCCAACAGGCATTGGCCTACGAGCAGTACTTC; cdr3_aa: CASSPQQALAYEQYF
d_call: .; clone_size: once; v_call: TRBV5-6; j_call: TRBJ2-1; cdr3_nt: TGTGCCAGCAGCCCCCCAGGGGGGAGGCAGTTCTTC; cdr3_aa: CASSPPGGRQFF
d_call: TRBD2; clone_size: many; v_call: TRBV5-1; j_call: TRBJ2-1; cdr3_nt: TGCGCCAGCAGCTTGGGACTAGCGGGAGGTTGGACCTACAATGAGCAGTTCTTC; cdr3_aa: CASSLGLAGGWTYNEQFF
d_call: .; clone_size: .; v_call: TRBV12-3/TRBV12-4; j_call: TRBJ2-2; cdr3_nt: TGTGCCAGCAGCCGACTCCTAACGAACACCGGGGAGCTGTTTTTT; cdr3_aa: CASSRLLTNTGELFF
d_call: .; clone_size: .; v_call: TRBV18; j_call: TRBJ1-5; cdr3_nt: TGTGCCAGCTCAACGGGGACCGGACCTTTGGGGATCACGTCCCAGCATTTT; cdr3_aa: CASSTGTGPLGITSQHF
d_call: .; clone_size: .; v_call: TRBV12-3/TRBV12-4; j_call: TRBJ2-7; cdr3_nt: TGTGCCAGCAGTTTTGGGATTGTTTTGGGTTGCTTTTGCGGGCGGAGCTCAGTCGAGCAGTACTTC; cdr3_aa: CASSFGIVLGCFCGRSSVEQYF
d_call: .; clone_size: .; v_call: TRBV2; j_call: TRBJ2-1; cdr3_nt: TGTGCCAGCAGAAGAGACAGGGAGGGTGAGCAGTTCTTC; cdr3_aa: CASRRDREGEQFF
d_call: .; clone_size: .; v_call: TRBV12-3/TRBV12-4; j_call: TRBJ2-7; cdr3_nt: TGTGCCAGCACGGGGGCGGGAAACACCTACGAGCAGTACTTC; cdr3_aa: CASTGAGNTYEQYF
d_call: TRBD1; clone_size: .; v_call: TRBV19; j_call: TRBJ2-1; cdr3_nt: TGTGCCAGCAGCGGACAGGGGGCTTCTGAGCAGTTCTTC; cdr3_aa: CASSGQGASEQFF
d_call: TRBD1; clone_size: few; v_call: TRBV20-1; j_call: TRBJ2-3; cdr3_nt: TGCAGTGCTGGCCCCCAGGGGGTGAGCACAGATACGCAGTATTTT; cdr3_aa: CSAGPQGVSTDTQYF